This entry is about one TCR beta chain. This sample is part of a study of blood T cell repertoires in COVID-19. From germline, CDR1 is SGDLS and CDR2 YYNGEE. This CDR3 contains 15 residues. V lost 3 bases to trimming and J lost 2 bases; unmatched junction nucleotides: 4. TCRdb's table, derived via immunoSEQ multiplex PCR, lists solely in-frame clones and lacks some. The table lists about 480,000 clones, 85% to 90% of them singletons. Seattle patients were enrolled during active infection and followed longitudinally. The sample taken for sequencing was peripheral blood. The sequence derives from a woman aged 50 to 60 with COVID-19, enrolled during active disease. The chain employs TRBV9 and TRBJ1-2, with 10 bases that match TRBD1. The CDR3 reads CASSGGQGMNYGYTF. The CDR3 DNA follows: TGTGCCAGCAGCGGGGGACAGGGGATGAACTATGGCTACACCTTC.